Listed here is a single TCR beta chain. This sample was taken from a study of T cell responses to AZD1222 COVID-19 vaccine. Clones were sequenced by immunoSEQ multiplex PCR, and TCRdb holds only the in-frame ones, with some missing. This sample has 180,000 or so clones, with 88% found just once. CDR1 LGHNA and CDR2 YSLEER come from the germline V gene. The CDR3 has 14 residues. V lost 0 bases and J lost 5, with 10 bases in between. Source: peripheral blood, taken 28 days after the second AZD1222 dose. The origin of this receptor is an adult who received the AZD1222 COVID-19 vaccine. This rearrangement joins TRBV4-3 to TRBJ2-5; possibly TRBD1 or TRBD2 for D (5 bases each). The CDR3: CASSQDWGLETQYF. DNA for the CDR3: TGCGCCAGCAGCCAAGATTGGGGGTTGGAGACCCAGTACTTC.